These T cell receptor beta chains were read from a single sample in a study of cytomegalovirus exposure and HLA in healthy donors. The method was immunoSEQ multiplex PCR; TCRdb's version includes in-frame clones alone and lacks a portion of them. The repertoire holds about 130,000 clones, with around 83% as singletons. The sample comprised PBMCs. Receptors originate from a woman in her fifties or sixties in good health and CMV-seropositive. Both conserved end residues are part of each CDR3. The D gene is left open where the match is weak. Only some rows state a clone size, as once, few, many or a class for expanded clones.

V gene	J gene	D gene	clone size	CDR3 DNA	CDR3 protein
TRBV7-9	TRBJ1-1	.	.	TGTGCCAGCAGCTTAGAAGGGGAGAACACTGAAGCTTTCTTT	CASSLEGENTEAFF
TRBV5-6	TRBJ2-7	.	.	TGTGCCAGCAGCTCAGGCTCCTACGAGCAGTACTTC	CASSSGSYEQYF
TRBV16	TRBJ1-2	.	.	TGTGCCAGCAGCCCCTTACCCGCGAACTATGGCTACACCTTC	CASSPLPANYGYTF
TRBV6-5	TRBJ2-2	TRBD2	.	TGTGCCAGCAGTTACCAACTAGCGGTGAACACCGGGGAGCTGTTTTTT	CASSYQLAVNTGELFF
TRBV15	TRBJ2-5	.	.	TGTGCCACCAGCAGAACCCCTAGCGACCAAGAGACCCAGTACTTC	CATSRTPSDQETQYF
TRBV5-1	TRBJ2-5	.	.	TGCGCCAGCAGCTTGGCTCAACAGGGCTGGGAGACCCAGTACTTC	CASSLAQQGWETQYF
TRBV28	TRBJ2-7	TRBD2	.	TGTGCCAGCACCAATTTTCCGGGACTAGCGGGAGTCGAGCAGTACTTC	CASTNFPGLAGVEQYF
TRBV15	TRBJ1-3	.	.	TGTGCCACCAGCAGAGCCCGGGTATCCTCTGGAAACACCATATATTTT	CATSRARVSSGNTIYF
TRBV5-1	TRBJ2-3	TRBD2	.	TGCGCCAGCAGCACGAGCGGGAGGGGAGATACGCAGTATTTT	CASSTSGRGDTQYF
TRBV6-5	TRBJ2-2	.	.	TGTGCCAGCAGTTACCTAAACACCGGGGAGCTGTTTTTT	CASSYLNTGELFF
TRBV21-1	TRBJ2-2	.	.	TGTGCCAGCAGCAAACTCCCGGGGAAGGGAACTAGCCACGTGGAGCTGTTTTTT	CASSKLPGKGTSHVELFF
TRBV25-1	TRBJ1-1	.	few	TGTGCCAGCAGTCCCACAGGTAACACTGAAGCTTTCTTT	CASSPTGNTEAFF
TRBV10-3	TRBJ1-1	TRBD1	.	TGTGCCATCAAGCCCCCCGGGACAGAGAACACTGAAGCTTTCTTT	CAIKPPGTENTEAFF
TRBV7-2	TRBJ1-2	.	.	TGTGCCAGCAGCTTTCGACCGGGAGGCTATGGCTACACCTTC	CASSFRPGGYGYTF
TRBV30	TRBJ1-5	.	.	TGTGCCTGCTCTCAGGGGAGTCAGCCCCAGCATTTT	CACSQGSQPQHF
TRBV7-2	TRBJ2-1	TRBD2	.	TGTGCCAGCAGCTTAGTTGGGACTAGCGGCAACTACAATGAGCAGTTCTTC	CASSLVGTSGNYNEQFF
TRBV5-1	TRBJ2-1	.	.	TGCGCCAGCAGCTTGGGGGCTGGAGGCTACAATGAGCAGTTCTTC	CASSLGAGGYNEQFF
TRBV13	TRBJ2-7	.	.	TGTGCCAGCAGCTTAGGGGGGGGATCCTACGAGCAGTACTTC	CASSLGGGSYEQYF
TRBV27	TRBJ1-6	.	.	TGTGCCAGCAGTTTACGGGGGTATAATTCACCCCTCCACTTT	CASSLRGYNSPLHF
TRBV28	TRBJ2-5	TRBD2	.	TGTGCCAGCAGCCTAGCCGGGACTAGCGGGAGAGAGACCCAGTACTTC	CASSLAGTSGRETQYF
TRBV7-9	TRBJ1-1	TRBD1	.	TGTGCCAGCAGCTTTACTACAGGGGGCGCGGATCTAGCTTTCTTT	CASSFTTGGADLAFF
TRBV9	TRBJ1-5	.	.	TGTGCCAGCAGCGTAGGGGCAGGTTATCAGCCCCAGCATTTT	CASSVGAGYQPQHF
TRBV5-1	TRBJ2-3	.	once	TGCGCCAGCAGCTCCGGAGGTTCGGGAGATACGCAGTATTTT	CASSSGGSGDTQYF
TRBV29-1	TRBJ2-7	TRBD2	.	TGCAGTGCGGGGGGGTCCTCCTGGGAGCAGTACTTC	CSAGGSSWEQYF
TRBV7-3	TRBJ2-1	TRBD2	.	TGTGCCAGCAGCCCACTAGCGGGGCCCTCCTACAATGAGCAGTTCTTC	CASSPLAGPSYNEQFF
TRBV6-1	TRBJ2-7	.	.	TGTGCCAGCAGTGACTGGGCGCTACCCGAGCAGTACTTC	CASSDWALPEQYF
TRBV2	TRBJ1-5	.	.	TGTGCCAGCAGTGAAGAATATCCAGGAGCCGGGGAAGGCAATCAGCCCCAGCATTTT	CASSEEYPGAGEGNQPQHF
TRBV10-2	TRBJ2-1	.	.	TGCGCCAGCAGTGAGTCCCGACCGGGGGGCGCGGGGCCCCACTCCTACAATGAGCAGTTCTTC	CASSESRPGGAGPHSYNEQFF
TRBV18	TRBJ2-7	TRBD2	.	TGTGCCAGCTCACTAACACGGCCGGCTAGCGGGGGGGCTATCGAGCAGTACTTC	CASSLTRPASGGAIEQYF
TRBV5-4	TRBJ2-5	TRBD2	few	TGTGCCAGCAGCGCGGGAGGATTAGAGACCCAGTACTTC	CASSAGGLETQYF
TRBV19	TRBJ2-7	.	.	TGTGCCAGTAGTAGCGCCTACTCCTACGAGCAGTACTTC	CASSSAYSYEQYF
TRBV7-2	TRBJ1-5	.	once	TGTGCCAGCAGCCGAGACAGGAATCAGCCCCAGCATTTT	CASSRDRNQPQHF
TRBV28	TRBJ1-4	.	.	TGTGCCAGCAGTTTAAAAAATTTTGTTCGGACAGCAACTAATGAAAAACTGTTTTTT	CASSLKNFVRTATNEKLFF
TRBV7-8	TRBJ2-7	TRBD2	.	TGTGCCAGCAGCTTAGACGGGAGGGGCGAGCAGTACTTC	CASSLDGRGEQYF
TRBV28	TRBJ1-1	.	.	TGTGCCAGCAGTTTTTCAGGGCTGAACACTGAAGCTTTCTTT	CASSFSGLNTEAFF
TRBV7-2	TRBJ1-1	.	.	TGTGCCAGCAGCTTAGTGGTCGGGATGAACACTGAAGCTTTCTTT	CASSLVVGMNTEAFF
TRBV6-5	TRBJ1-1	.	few	TGTGCCAGCCGAACAGGGCGCCATGAAGCTTTCTTT	CASRTGRHEAFF
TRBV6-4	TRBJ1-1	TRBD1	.	TGTGCCAGCAGTGACAGTGACAGGGGCACTGAAGCTTTCTTT	CASSDSDRGTEAFF